The 14 T cell receptor beta chains below come from one sample, sequenced in a study of T cell responses to AZD1222 COVID-19 vaccine. Method: immunoSEQ multiplex PCR; TCRdb's copy keeps in-frame clones and lacks some. The data show around 150,000 clones, with around 93% seen just once and 3% to 4% held by the top ten. The material sequenced was peripheral blood, taken 28 days after the second AZD1222 dose. The source of these receptors is an adult who received the AZD1222 COVID-19 vaccine.

V usage is TRBV12-3 or TRBV12-4 and J usage is TRBJ2-1; a possible D gene is TRBD1 (5 bases). Trimming left V 5 bases short and J 14 bases short, with 19 bases between. This CDR3 has 13 residues. The DNA of the CDR3 is TGTGCCAGCAGTGCTATGTCTCAGGGTCCAGAGTTCTTC. It is translated as CASSAMSQGPEFF.

The V gene is TRBV20-1, the J gene TRBJ1-4, with D perhaps TRBD1 (6 bases). V was clipped by 3 bases and J by 8 bases, with 13 bases between them. Germline V lookup: CDR1 DFQATT, CDR2 SNEGSKA (reference sequence). The CDR3 extends over 13 amino acids. The CDR3 loop reads CSASSRGGEKLFF. CDR3 DNA sequence: TGCAGTGCTAGTAGCAGGGGCGGGGAAAAACTGTTTTTT.

V gene TRBV18 combines with J gene TRBJ2-7, with TRBD1 matching over 8 bases. The germline CDR1 and CDR2 sequences are KGHSH and LQKENI. V shed 5 bases and J 0 bases; nucleotides not matched to a gene: 6. The CDR3 spans 15 residues. This chain's CDR3 is CASSGGTGDSYEQYF. CDR3 in DNA: TGTGCCAGCTCAGGGGGGACAGGAGACTCCTACGAGCAGTACTTC.

The chain couples TRBV27 to TRBJ2-1; perhaps D is TRBD1 or TRBD2 (5 bases each). The V gene lost 8 bases and the J gene lost 5 bases, with 22 bases spanning the gap. The CDR3 runs to 16 residues. Germline CDR1 reads MNHEY; CDR2 reads SMNVEV (reference sequence). The DNA for the CDR3 is TGTGCCAGCCTATTAAGAGGGGCGGGCCTCCACAATGAGCAGTTCTTC. Its protein is CASLLRGAGLHNEQFF.

The chain has TRBV10-3 and TRBJ1-1; 7 positions match TRBD1. Trimming at V came to 0 bases and at J to 7 bases, leaving 8 bases not matched to a gene. CDR1 is ENHRY, CDR2 SYGVKD, per germline. The CDR3 is 15 amino acids. For the CDR3, the DNA is TGTGCCATCAGTGAGTCCCGGGACAGCCAGCGTGAAGCTTTCTTT. The encoded protein is CAISESRDSQREAFF.

The chain couples TRBV4-2 to TRBJ2-1; 7 bases fit TRBD2. This CDR3 spans 15 amino acids. The trim removed 2 bases at V and 4 bases at J, leaving 5 bases unmatched. CDR1 and CDR2 from the germline V gene are LGHNA and YNFKEQ. Written as DNA, the CDR3 is TGTGCCAGCAGCCAAAGACTAGCAGCATACAATGAGCAGTTCTTC. Translation gives CASSQRLAAYNEQFF.

The V call is TRBV11-2, the J call TRBJ2-6; D gene unclear. V shed 0 bases and J shed 2 bases, with 8 bases lying between them. The length of the CDR3 is 16 residues. Germline V gene lookup returns CDR1 SGHAT and CDR2 FQNNGV. This CDR3 reads CASSLDLGAGANVLTF. The CDR3 DNA reads as TGTGCCAGCAGCTTAGATCTTGGGGCTGGGGCCAACGTCCTGACTTTC. Full variable domain (missing parts from reference TRBV11-2 and TRBJ2-6): EAGVAQSPRYKIIEKRQSVAFWCNPISGHATLYWYQQILGQGPKLLIQFQNNGVVDDSQLPKDRFSAERLKGVDSTLKIQPAKLEDSAVYLCASSLDLGAGANVLTFGAGSRLTVL.

The chain links TRBV28 to TRBJ2-7; tentatively, D is TRBD1 or TRBD2 (5 bases each). The length of the CDR3 is 11 residues. V was shortened by 6 bases and J by 6 bases, with 9 bases between the two germline ends. Germline lookup yields CDR1 MDHEN and CDR2 SYDVKM. CDR3 loop: CASSSGTEQYF. DNA for the CDR3: TGTGCCAGCAGCTCCGGGACCGAGCAGTACTTC.

This chain links TRBV19 with TRBJ2-7; 9 bases map to TRBD2. The germline V gene encodes CDR1 LNHDA and CDR2 SQIVND (reference sequence). Trimming cost V 2 bases and J 4 bases; bases outside gene matches: 6. The CDR3 length is 15 residues. The CDR3 here is CASSISASGAYEQYF. The CDR3 DNA is TGTGCCAGTAGTATATCGGCTAGCGGGGCGTACGAGCAGTACTTC.

This clone is judged medium-sized. The V and J genes are TRBV5-1 and TRBJ1-2, with D possibly matching TRBD1 (6 bases). Germline V gene lookup returns CDR1 SGHRS and CDR2 YFSETQ. Trimming took 2 bases from V and 8 from J, leaving 10 bases between them. The CDR3 is made up of 12 amino acids. CDR3 loop: CASSLNQGGYTF. CDR3 sequence (DNA): TGCGCCAGCAGCTTAAACCAGGGGGGCTACACCTTC.

The chain has TRBV30 and TRBJ1-6, with D possibly being TRBD1 (5 bases). The CDR3 contains 11 residues. Trimming took 4 bases from V and 19 from J, leaving 17 bases between them. CDR1 GTSNPN and CDR2 SVGIG come from the germline V gene (reference sequence). The CDR3 loop is CAWTSSGTVHF. DNA for the CDR3: TGTGCCTGGACCTCCTCCGGGACCGTTCACTTT.

The rearrangement links TRBV18 to TRBJ2-7; 13 positions agree with TRBD2. The CDR3 is made up of 16 amino acids. The V segment lost 3 bases and the J segment 4 bases; nucleotides outside the gene matches: 6. Germline lookup yields CDR1 KGHSH and CDR2 LQKENI. CDR3 sequence reads: CASSPNPGLAGYEQYF. CDR3 DNA: TGTGCCAGCTCACCCAACCCGGGACTAGCGGGGTACGAGCAGTACTTC.

The chain joins TRBV19 to TRBJ1-5; no clear D. Trimming shortened V by 7 bases and J by 2 bases, and 12 bases separated the two germline ends. Germline loops: CDR1 LNHDA, CDR2 SQIVND (reference sequence). This CDR3 has 14 residues. DNA for the CDR3: TGTGCCAGTACTATGACGCACCGCAATCAGCCCCAGCATTTT. Translated, it gives CASTMTHRNQPQHF.

The gene calls are TRBV28 and TRBJ1-2; D ambiguous. The CDR3 runs to 12 residues. Trimming removed 4 bases from V and 8 bases from J, with 11 bases in between. Germline V gene sequence: CDR1 MDHEN, CDR2 SYDVKM. The DNA of the CDR3 is TGTGCCAGCAGTTCGCTAAGGGTCGGCTACACCTTC. This sequence encodes CASSSLRVGYTF.